This is a list of T cell receptor beta chains from one sample in a study of cytomegalovirus exposure and HLA in healthy donors. Data came from immunoSEQ multiplex PCR; TCRdb stores just in-frame clones and leaves some out. The sample lists more than 150,000 clones, over 75% occurring once. The sample comprised PBMCs. Receptors were obtained from a woman under 40 in good health and CMV-seronegative. CDR3s include the opening cysteine and the closing phenylalanine or tryptophan. The D gene is left open where the match is weak. Not every row has a clone size; where given, it reads once, few, many or a size class.

j_call | v_call | d_call | clone_size | cdr3_aa | cdr3_nt
TRBJ2-3 | TRBV5-1 | TRBD2 | few | CASSVKTSGVPDTQYF | TGCGCCAGCAGCGTTAAGACTAGCGGGGTTCCAGATACGCAGTATTTT
TRBJ2-1 | TRBV18 | TRBD2 | . | CASSPEVAGPNEQFF | TGTGCCAGCTCACCCGAGGTAGCGGGGCCCAATGAGCAGTTCTTC
TRBJ2-7 | TRBV21-1 | . | . | CASRDRAHEQYF | TGTGCCAGCAGGGACAGGGCCCACGAGCAGTACTTC
TRBJ2-7 | TRBV6-1 | . | few | CASSAWDIRSYEQYF | TGTGCCAGCAGTGCCTGGGACATCAGGTCCTACGAGCAGTACTTC
TRBJ1-1 | TRBV6-5 | TRBD1 | . | CASSYTTGATEAFF | TGTGCCAGCAGTTACACCACAGGGGCCACTGAAGCTTTCTTT
TRBJ1-2 | TRBV5-4 | TRBD1 | few | CASMKQGTANYGYTF | TGTGCCAGCATGAAACAGGGGACCGCTAACTATGGCTACACCTTC
TRBJ2-1 | TRBV10-1 | TRBD2 | few | CASSEQAGGYNEQFF | TGCGCCAGCAGTGAGCAAGCGGGGGGGTACAATGAGCAGTTCTTC
TRBJ2-3 | TRBV6-1 | . | . | CASRLAADTQYF | TGTGCCAGCAGACTAGCAGCAGATACGCAGTATTTT
TRBJ2-3 | TRBV15 | . | few | CATSTGTATSTDTQYF | TGTGCCACCAGCACCGGGACTGCGACTAGCACAGATACGCAGTATTTT
TRBJ1-1 | TRBV5-1 | TRBD1 | . | CASSPGQGPSGTEAFF | TGCGCCAGCAGCCCCGGACAGGGACCTAGTGGCACTGAAGCTTTCTTT
TRBJ1-6 | TRBV25-1 | TRBD1 | . | CASSGGGTGGMSPLHF | TGTGCCAGCAGTGGGGGGGGGACAGGGGGGATGTCACCCCTCCACTTT
TRBJ2-1 | TRBV4-1 | TRBD2 | once | CASSPRASGGVQSNNEQFF | TGCGCCAGCAGCCCCAGGGCTAGCGGGGGGGTACAATCGAACAATGAGCAGTTCTTC
TRBJ2-2 | TRBV5-1 | . | . | CASSIRDTPLGELFF | TGCGCCAGCAGCATCCGGGACACCCCTTTAGGGGAGCTGTTTTTT
TRBJ1-1 | TRBV7-2 | . | . | CATSRTVNTEAFF | TGTGCCACCAGCCGGACAGTGAACACTGAAGCTTTCTTT
TRBJ1-2 | TRBV27 | TRBD1 | . | CASSLGPTGGPGYTF | TGTGCCAGCAGTTTGGGGCCGACAGGGGGCCCTGGCTACACCTTC
TRBJ2-7 | TRBV29-1 | . | . | CSVCLAGHEQYF | TGCAGCGTTTGTCTTGCGGGTCACGAGCAGTACTTC
TRBJ1-1 | TRBV9 | . | . | CASSVGGRDTEAFF | TGTGCCAGCAGCGTAGGGGGGCGGGACACTGAAGCTTTCTTT
TRBJ2-6 | TRBV19 | TRBD2 | . | CASSTLSGGPSGANVLTF | TGTGCCAGTAGTACCCTTAGCGGGGGACCCTCTGGGGCCAACGTCCTGACTTTC
TRBJ2-5 | TRBV27 | TRBD2 | . | CASSSKLAGGTETQYF | TGTGCCAGCAGTTCTAAACTAGCGGGGGGGACAGAGACCCAGTACTTC
TRBJ2-6 | TRBV5-1 | . | . | CASTLGGRGSSGANVLTF | TGCGCCAGCACGTTGGGGGGCAGGGGGTCCTCTGGGGCCAACGTCCTGACTTTC
TRBJ1-2 | TRBV5-4 | . | . | CASSWAGADGYTF | TGTGCCAGCAGCTGGGCGGGGGCGGATGGCTACACCTTC
TRBJ2-1 | TRBV7-7 | TRBD1 | once | CASSLRDRVGNEQFF | TGTGCTAGCAGCCTCCGGGACAGAGTTGGCAATGAGCAGTTCTTC
TRBJ2-1 | TRBV27 | . | . | CASSKTAYNEQFF | TGTGCCAGCAGTAAGACAGCCTACAATGAGCAGTTCTTC
TRBJ2-7 | TRBV6-1 | . | . | CASSELPHVSYEQYF | TGTGCCAGCAGTGAGCTACCCCATGTTTCCTACGAGCAGTACTTC
TRBJ2-3 | TRBV7-2 | . | . | CASSFVGGPSTDTQYF | TGTGCCAGCAGCTTCGTGGGGGGGCCGAGCACAGATACGCAGTATTTT
TRBJ2-7 | TRBV27 | . | . | CASSLTGSYEQYF | TGTGCCAGCAGTCTAACAGGGAGTTACGAGCAGTACTTC
TRBJ1-1 | TRBV5-1 | . | . | CASSPGGVTEAFF | TGCGCCAGCAGCCCCGGAGGGGTCACTGAAGCTTTCTTT
TRBJ1-5 | TRBV6-1 | TRBD1 | . | CASTGTGAGRQPQHF | TGTGCCAGCACCGGAACAGGGGCAGGGCGACAGCCCCAGCATTTT
TRBJ2-2 | TRBV4-3 | TRBD1 | few | CASSQLSGTGHTGELFF | TGCGCCAGCAGCCAACTCTCCGGGACAGGGCACACCGGGGAGCTGTTTTTT
TRBJ2-3 | TRBV14 | . | . | CASSQVPYTQYF | TGTGCCAGCAGCCAAGTCCCCTATACGCAGTATTTT
TRBJ2-5 | TRBV2 | . | . | CASSESGGPTAQYF | TGTGCCAGCAGTGAATCGGGGGGCCCGACGGCCCAGTACTTC
TRBJ1-6 | TRBV6-1 | . | . | CASSAGPYNSPLHF | TGTGCCAGCAGTGCAGGTCCCTACAATTCACCCCTCCACTTT
TRBJ1-2 | TRBV29-1 | TRBD1 | . | CSVGGQGYGYTF | TGCAGCGTTGGGGGACAGGGCTATGGCTACACCTTC
TRBJ2-7 | TRBV9 | TRBD1 | few | CARLRTGHHTYEQYF | TGTGCCAGGTTACGGACAGGACATCATACCTACGAGCAGTACTTC
TRBJ2-5 | TRBV4-3 | . | . | CASSQDTGWETQYF | TGCGCCAGCAGCCAAGATACGGGGTGGGAGACCCAGTACTTC
TRBJ2-1 | TRBV6-4 | TRBD1 | . | CASSQGQGSYNEQFF | TGTGCCAGCAGCCAGGGACAGGGATCCTACAATGAGCAGTTCTTC
TRBJ2-3 | TRBV15 | . | . | CATSPRGFTDTQYF | TGTGCCACCAGCCCCCGCGGTTTCACAGATACGCAGTATTTT
TRBJ2-7 | TRBV7-9 | . | . | CASSLVVQDYEQYF | TGTGCCAGCAGCTTAGTTGTACAGGACTACGAGCAGTACTTC
TRBJ2-2 | TRBV7-6 | TRBD1 | . | CASSLGTGGNTGELFF | TGTGCCAGCAGCTTAGGGACAGGGGGCAACACCGGGGAGCTGTTTTTT
TRBJ1-2 | TRBV7-8 | . | . | CASSFGVGRGPDGYTF | TGTGCCAGCAGCTTCGGGGTGGGCAGGGGCCCTGATGGCTACACCTTC
TRBJ1-4 | TRBV10-3 | TRBD1 | . | CAIRGDRGTNEKLFF | TGTGCCATCAGGGGGGACAGGGGAACTAATGAAAAACTGTTTTTT
TRBJ1-2 | TRBV30 | . | . | CAWTGINYGYTF | TGTGCCTGGACAGGGATAAACTATGGCTACACCTTC
TRBJ2-7 | TRBV7-8 | TRBD2 | few | CASREAGGYEQYF | TGTGCCAGCAGGGAAGCGGGGGGCTACGAGCAGTACTTC
TRBJ1-5 | TRBV5-5 | TRBD1 | . | CASSLAGGQVPNQPQHF | TGTGCCAGCAGCTTGGCGGGGGGACAGGTCCCTAATCAGCCCCAGCATTTT
TRBJ1-4 | TRBV6-1 | TRBD1 | . | CASRLGQLEKLFF | TGTGCCAGCAGGCTGGGACAGCTGGAAAAACTGTTTTTT
TRBJ1-2 | TRBV25-1 | TRBD1 | once | CASGLTGDGYTF | TGTGCCAGCGGCCTGACAGGGGATGGCTACACCTTC
TRBJ1-1 | TRBV4-3 | . | . | CASSYQESGTEAFF | TGCGCCAGCAGCTATCAGGAAAGTGGGACTGAAGCTTTCTTT
TRBJ1-5 | TRBV6-5 | TRBD1 | few | CASSSTGGSSQPQHF | TGTGCCAGCAGTTCCACAGGGGGCTCGAGTCAGCCCCAGCATTTT
TRBJ1-2 | TRBV27 | TRBD1 | once | CASILTTTGAAYGYTF | TGTGCCAGCATCCTAACGACCACAGGGGCAGCCTATGGCTACACCTTC
TRBJ2-3 | TRBV4-2 | . | few | CASSHRFSERTDTQYF | TGTGCCAGCAGCCACCGTTTTTCTGAGCGCACAGATACGCAGTATTTT
TRBJ2-7 | TRBV21-1 | . | . | CASRDGSSYEQYF | TGTGCCAGCCGGGACGGGAGCTCCTACGAGCAGTACTTC
TRBJ2-2 | TRBV30 | . | . | CAWSAVGWNTGELFF | TGTGCCTGGAGTGCCGTCGGTTGGAACACCGGGGAGCTGTTTTTT
TRBJ2-1 | TRBV18 | . | . | CASSARGRGSNNEQFF | TGTGCCAGCTCAGCCCGGGGCAGGGGATCGAACAATGAGCAGTTCTTC
TRBJ1-5 | TRBV30 | . | once | CAWSVEGGGFSNQPQHF | TGTGCCTGGAGTGTAGAAGGGGGGGGCTTTAGCAATCAGCCCCAGCATTTT
TRBJ1-6 | TRBV16 | TRBD1 | . | CASSHEDRGASPLHF | TGTGCCAGCAGCCACGAAGACAGGGGGGCTTCACCCCTCCACTTT
TRBJ2-3 | TRBV10-2 | . | . | CASGDSTDTQYF | TGCGCCAGCGGGGACTCGACAGATACGCAGTATTTT
TRBJ2-7 | TRBV7-2 | . | . | CASSLGQSGEQYF | TGTGCCAGCAGCTTAGGACAGTCGGGCGAGCAGTACTTC
TRBJ1-5 | TRBV29-1 | . | . | CSVGGRHDQPQHF | TGCAGCGTTGGGGGCAGGCACGACCAGCCCCAGCATTTT
TRBJ2-5 | TRBV28 | . | . | CASSEKTQYF | TGTGCCAGCAGTGAGAAGACCCAGTACTTC